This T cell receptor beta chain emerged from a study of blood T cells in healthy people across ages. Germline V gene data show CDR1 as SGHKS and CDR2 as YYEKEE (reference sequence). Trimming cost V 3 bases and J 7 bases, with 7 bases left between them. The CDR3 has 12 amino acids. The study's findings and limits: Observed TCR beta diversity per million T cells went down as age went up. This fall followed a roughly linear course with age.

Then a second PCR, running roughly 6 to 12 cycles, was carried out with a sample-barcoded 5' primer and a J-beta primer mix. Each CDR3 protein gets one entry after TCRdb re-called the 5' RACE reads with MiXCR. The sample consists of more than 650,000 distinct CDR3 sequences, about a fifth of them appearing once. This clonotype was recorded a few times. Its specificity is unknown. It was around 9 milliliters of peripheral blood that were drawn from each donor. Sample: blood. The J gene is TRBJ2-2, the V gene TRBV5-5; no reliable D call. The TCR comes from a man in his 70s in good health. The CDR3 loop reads CASSSSIGELFF. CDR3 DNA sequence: TGTGCCAGCAGCTCCTCGATCGGGGAGCTGTTTTTT.